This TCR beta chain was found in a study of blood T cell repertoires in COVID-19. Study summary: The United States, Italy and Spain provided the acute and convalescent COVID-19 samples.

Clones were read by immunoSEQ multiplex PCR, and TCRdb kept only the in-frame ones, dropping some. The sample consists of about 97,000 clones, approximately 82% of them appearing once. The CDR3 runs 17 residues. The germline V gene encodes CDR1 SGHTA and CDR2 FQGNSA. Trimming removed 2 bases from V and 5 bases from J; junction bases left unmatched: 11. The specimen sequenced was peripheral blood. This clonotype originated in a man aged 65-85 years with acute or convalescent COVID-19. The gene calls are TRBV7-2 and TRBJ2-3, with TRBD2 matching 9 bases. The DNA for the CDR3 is TGTGCCAGCAGCTTATGGGTCGGCGGGAGGGCCAAAGATACGCAGTATTTT. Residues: CASSLWVGGRAKDTQYF.